This T cell receptor (beta chain) is from a study of blood T cell repertoires in COVID-19. Participants were placed into cohorts based on the clinical history they reported. Method: immunoSEQ multiplex PCR; TCRdb's copy keeps in-frame clones and lacks some. In the table there are some 400,000 clones, about 89% of which are singletons. The sample comprised PBMCs or T cells enriched from blood (not recorded which). This TCR derives from a woman in her 40s who had been exposed to COVID-19.

The CDR3 bases are TGTGCCAGCAGCCAAGAGGACAGAGAACATAACTATGGCTACACCTTC. Its translation is CASSQEDREHNYGYTF. This chain links TRBV3-1 (or the pseudogene TRBV3-2) with TRBJ1-2, with D possibly being TRBD1 (6 bases). Between the trimmed V and J ends, which lost 0 bases and 1 base, there was a span of 12 bases. Germline-derived CDR1 and CDR2 are LGHDT and YNNKEL (reference sequence). The CDR3 is 16 amino acids.